This is a list of T cell receptor beta chains from one sample in a study of T cells in Graves' hyperthyroidism and ophthalmopathy. TCRdb ran MiXCR on the multiplex PCR reads and lists one entry per CDR3 protein. Among under 400,000 distinct CDR3 sequences listed, approximately 16% were seen once. Sequenced sample: blood. The receptors shown here come from a woman aged 60-75 years with Graves' ophthalmopathy. CDR3s include the opening cysteine and the closing phenylalanine or tryptophan. Each record gives: J gene, clone size, D gene, V gene, CDR3 protein, CDR3 DNA. A D gene is named only where the DNA matches it firmly. Only part of the rows carry a size: once, few, many, or a class if the clone is expanded.

>TRBJ2-1|many|TRBD2|TRBV20-1
CSARRTSGIVPLPYNEQFF
TGCAGTGCGAGGAGGACTAGCGGGATTGTCCCTCTCCCCTACAATGAGCAGTTCTTC
>TRBJ2-1|many|-|TRBV11-2
CASSATRTPWTGEQFF
TGTGCCAGCAGCGCTACCCGGACCCCGTGGACCGGTGAGCAGTTCTTC
>TRBJ1-4|-|-|TRBV5-1
CASSSTLGTNEKLFF
TGCGCCAGCAGCTCGACTTTGGGGACTAATGAAAAACTGTTTTTT
>TRBJ2-3|many|-|TRBV27
CASRAIEGDTQYF
TGTGCCAGCAGAGCGATTGAGGGGGATACGCAGTATTTT
>TRBJ2-2|-|-|TRBV7-2
CASSFLGYGPRADGELFF
TGTGCCAGCAGCTTCTTAGGGTATGGCCCCCGGGCTGACGGGGAGCTGTTTTTT
>TRBJ2-7|-|TRBD2|TRBV19
CASRNLAGTYEQYF
TGTGCCAGTAGAAACCTAGCGGGTACCTACGAGCAGTACTTC
>TRBJ2-7|few|TRBD1|TRBV6-2/TRBV6-3
CASSYGGTGYEQYF
TGTGCCAGCAGTTACGGCGGGACAGGGTACGAGCAGTACTTC
>TRBJ2-2|many|-|TRBV7-3
CASSLGAAGELFF
TGTGCCAGCAGCTTAGGGGCGGCCGGGGAGCTGTTTTTT
>TRBJ2-1|many|TRBD1|TRBV29-1
CSVEGQGFDNEQFF
TGCAGCGTGGAAGGACAGGGGTTTGACAATGAGCAGTTCTTC
>TRBJ1-2|-|-|TRBV15
CATSRDSNYGYTF
TGTGCCACCAGCAGGGACAGCAACTATGGCTACACCTTC
>TRBJ2-5|many|-|TRBV7-2
CASSVQLSQGRETQYF
TGTGCCAGCAGCGTCCAACTATCACAGGGGAGGGAGACCCAGTACTTC
>TRBJ2-5|many|TRBD2|TRBV3-1
CASSQTSGVGETQCF
TGTGCCAGCAGCCAGACTAGCGGGGTGGGAGAGACCCAGTGCTTC
>TRBJ2-7|few|-|TRBV7-9
CASSLQGQLYEQYF
TGTGCCAGCAGCTTACAGGGCCAATTATACGAGCAGTACTTC
>TRBJ1-4|many|-|TRBV12-3/TRBV12-4
CAIRAGATNEKLFF
TGTGCCATCCGGGCTGGAGCAACTAATGAAAAACTGTTTTTT
>TRBJ2-2|-|TRBD1|TRBV20-1
CSARDPAGGNTGELFF
TGCAGTGCTAGAGATCCGGCAGGGGGTAACACCGGGGAGCTGTTTTTT
>TRBJ2-3|few|-|TRBV24-1
CATSDAYTQYF
TGTGCCACCAGTGACGCTTATACGCAGTATTTT
>TRBJ2-1|many|TRBD1|TRBV28
CASRGTDNEQFF
TGTGCCAGCAGGGGGACAGACAATGAGCAGTTCTTC
>TRBJ2-5|many|TRBD2|TRBV12-3/TRBV12-4
CASLRSSGRPLYETQYF
TGTGCCAGCCTCCGTTCTAGCGGGAGGCCCCTCTACGAGACCCAGTACTTC
>TRBJ2-5|-|-|TRBV20-1
CSARDFDSGAQETQYF
TGCAGTGCTAGAGATTTTGATAGCGGAGCCCAAGAGACCCAGTACTTC
>TRBJ2-1|-|-|TRBV10-3
CAISPTADNEQFF
TGTGCCATCAGCCCGACAGCAGACAATGAGCAGTTCTTC
>TRBJ2-3|many|TRBD1|TRBV5-5
CASRDRGLLTDTQYF
TGTGCCAGCAGGGACAGGGGGCTTTTGACAGATACGCAGTATTTT
>TRBJ2-3|many|-|TRBV9
CASSVSSRAHTDTQYF
TGTGCCAGCAGCGTATCGTCCAGGGCTCACACAGATACGCAGTATTTT
>TRBJ2-1|few|TRBD2|TRBV28
CASRGTSGASEQFF
TGTGCCAGCAGGGGGACTAGCGGGGCTAGTGAGCAGTTCTTC
>TRBJ2-4|few|-|TRBV6-1
CASTSTGVGNIQYF
TGTGCCAGCACGTCAACGGGGGTGGGGAACATTCAGTACTTC
>TRBJ1-2|-|-|TRBV20-1
CSALRTRGYTF
TGCAGTGCCCTCCGGACCAGGGGCTACACCTTC
>TRBJ2-3|many|TRBD2|TRBV6-1
CASIFSGRAVRDTQYF
TGTGCCAGCATTTTTAGCGGGAGGGCCGTTCGGGATACGCAGTATTTT
>TRBJ1-6|many|-|TRBV2
CASSQDSIGSPLHF
TGTGCCAGCAGCCAGGACAGCATCGGTTCACCCCTCCACTTT
>TRBJ2-7|many|-|TRBV5-1
CASSLTGSLTGSYEQYF
TGCGCCAGCAGCCTAACCGGCAGCCTAACGGGGTCCTACGAGCAGTACTTC
>TRBJ1-5|-|-|TRBV5-1
CASSLGQDQPQHF
TGCGCCAGCAGCTTGGGACAAGATCAGCCCCAGCATTTT
>TRBJ1-2|few|-|TRBV4-1
CASSQDSGRNYGYTF
TGCGCCAGCAGCCAAGATTCAGGGAGAAACTATGGCTACACCTTC
>TRBJ2-2|few|TRBD1|TRBV6-4
CASSAGQGYTGELFF
TGTGCCAGCAGTGCGGGACAGGGGTACACCGGGGAGCTGTTTTTT
>TRBJ2-3|-|-|TRBV20-1
CSARDLREADTQYF
TGCAGTGCTAGAGATCTCAGGGAGGCAGATACGCAGTATTTT
>TRBJ1-2|-|-|TRBV7-9
CASSPTRQDPFGYTF
TGTGCCAGCAGCCCCACCCGACAGGACCCCTTCGGCTACACCTTC
>TRBJ2-3|many|-|TRBV7-2
CASSLGQTSTDTQYF
TGTGCCAGCAGCTTAGGACAGACTAGCACAGATACGCAGTATTTT
>TRBJ2-3|many|TRBD2|TRBV5-1
CASRRGLAGVLDTQYF
TGCGCCAGCAGACGTGGACTAGCGGGAGTATTAGATACGCAGTATTTT
>TRBJ2-2|many|-|TRBV5-1
CASSEQGYTGELFF
TGCGCCAGCAGCGAGCAGGGATACACCGGGGAGCTGTTTTTT
>TRBJ2-7|many|-|TRBV11-2
CASRGAYEQYF
TGTGCCAGCCGCGGGGCCTACGAGCAGTACTTC
>TRBJ2-3|few|-|TRBV7-6
CASSPLGAGFTDTQYF
TGTGCCAGCAGCCCCCTGGGTGCGGGCTTCACAGATACGCAGTATTTT
>TRBJ2-7|few|TRBD2|TRBV5-1
CASSLGTSGVSSYEQYF
TGCGCCAGCAGCTTGGGGACTAGCGGGGTCTCTTCCTACGAGCAGTACTTC
>TRBJ2-1|-|-|TRBV20-1
CSASGDQDLSSYNEQFF
TGCAGTGCTAGCGGGGACCAGGACCTGAGCTCCTACAATGAGCAGTTCTTC
>TRBJ2-7|few|TRBD2|TRBV27
CASSSRLAGGPGEQYF
TGTGCCAGCAGTTCCAGACTAGCGGGAGGGCCGGGCGAGCAGTACTTC
>TRBJ2-3|many|TRBD2|TRBV20-1
CSARGLAGGRTDTQYF
TGCAGTGCTAGAGGACTAGCGGGAGGTCGAACAGATACGCAGTATTTT
>TRBJ2-2|-|TRBD2|TRBV7-9
CASSKRGGSTGELFF
TGTGCCAGCAGCAAACGGGGAGGGAGCACCGGGGAGCTGTTTTTT
>TRBJ1-4|few|-|TRBV5-1
CASKRDSTNEKLFF
TGCGCCAGCAAGCGGGACTCAACTAATGAAAAACTGTTTTTT
>TRBJ2-5|few|TRBD1|TRBV5-1
CASSFRTGGEETQYF
TGCGCCAGCAGCTTTCGGACAGGGGGCGAGGAGACCCAGTACTTC
>TRBJ2-3|many|-|TRBV20-1
CSARGLVLASRTDTQYF
TGCAGTGCTAGAGGTCTGGTGCTAGCTTCTCGCACAGATACGCAGTATTTT
>TRBJ2-3|-|-|TRBV3-1
CASSQVRTDTQYF
TGTGCCAGCAGCCAAGTGCGGACAGATACGCAGTATTTT
>TRBJ1-1|-|-|TRBV7-9
CASSFEMNTEAFF
TGTGCCAGCAGCTTTGAGATGAACACTGAAGCTTTCTTT
>TRBJ2-5|many|TRBD2|TRBV7-2
CASRPGSGRSETQYF
TGTGCCAGCAGACCGGGTAGCGGGAGGTCAGAGACCCAGTACTTC
>TRBJ2-5|many|TRBD2|TRBV2
CASILGLAGSQETQYF
TGTGCCAGCATCCTTGGGCTAGCGGGCTCCCAAGAGACCCAGTACTTC
>TRBJ2-5|many|-|TRBV25-1
CASSPAGGGQETQYF
TGTGCCAGCAGTCCAGCGGGTGGGGGGCAAGAGACCCAGTACTTC
>TRBJ2-7|-|-|TRBV11-2
CASSRSRGYEQYF
TGTGCCAGCAGCCGGAGCAGGGGCTACGAGCAGTACTTC
>TRBJ1-2|few|-|TRBV7-9
CASSLVLDPLRERYGYTF
TGTGCCAGCAGCTTAGTTCTGGATCCACTGCGGGAGCGGTATGGCTACACCTTC